What follows is one T cell receptor (beta chain) and its context. Its target is not known. This specimen belongs to a study of cytomegalovirus exposure and HLA in healthy donors. The study's findings and limits: Some TCR beta chains (roughly 160 of them) were listed as cytomegalovirus-associated.

The PCR employed 60 Vbeta primers together with 13 Jbeta primers. Clones were sequenced by immunoSEQ multiplex PCR, and TCRdb holds only the in-frame ones, with some missing. The repertoire consists of tens of thousands of clones, with 78% occurring once and the leading ten covering less than 6%. This receptor was taken from a male donor in good health and CMV-seropositive. Sequenced sample: PBMCs.

CDR3: CASSYSPTGDEQYF. CDR3 DNA: TGTGCCAGCAGTTACTCTCCTACAGGGGACGAGCAGTACTTC. The J gene is TRBJ2-7, the V gene TRBV6-5; 7 bases are shared with TRBD1. Germline loops: CDR1 MNHEY, CDR2 SVGAGI. This CDR3 spans 14 amino acids. With 0 bases clipped from V and 5 bases from J, the junction kept 4 bases outside the gene matches.